This T cell receptor (beta chain) is drawn from a study of molecular identifiers for immune sequencing clone quantification. Trimming took 5 bases from V and 4 from J, leaving 11 bases between them. The CDR3 is 13 residues long. CDR1 and CDR2 from the germline V gene are SEHNR and FQNEAQ (reference sequence). Study-wide findings and caveats: Clones with over 20 RNA copies captured over 98% of effector molecules but under 1% of naive ones.

Preparation of the bulk TCR libraries relied on previously described methods and listed TCR primers. TCRdb itself ran the PCR reads through MiXCR, one entry per CDR3 protein. The sample lists under 600,000 distinct CDR3 sequences; 20% to 25% were seen once. Regarding this clonotype: Its antigen is unidentified.

V and J are TRBV7-9 and TRBJ1-2, with unresolved D. The origin of this receptor is a human donor in good health. Some libraries in this study had Jurkat cell RNA spiked in. The sequencing sample was made of naive CD8+ T cells from blood, with Jurkat cell RNA spiked in. Described subset: FACS-sorted CD8+CD4-CCR7+CD45RA+ naive T cells. The DNA of the CDR3 is TGTGCCAGCAGCCAATACGGCAGCTATGGCTACACCTTC. Encoded protein: CASSQYGSYGYTF. Looking up the rest from reference TRBV7-9 and TRBJ1-2 gives the full variable domain: DTGVSQNPRHKITKRGQNVTFRCDPISEHNRLYWYRQTLGQGPEFLTYFQNEAQLEKSRLLSDRFSAERPKGSFSTLEIQRTEQGDSAMYLCASSQYGSYGYTFGSGTRLTVV.